The clone carrying this T cell receptor (beta chain) was seen just once. Its target is not known. The record originates from a study of T cell repertoires in cytomegalovirus infection. Study in general: CMV infection together with matching HLA type was indicated by public TCR beta signatures. General study findings and limits: HLA-C-restricted CMV clonotypes gave the most frequent clonotype in two of eight donors. Cumulative frequency of public TCR beta families picked out carriers of CMV plus the relevant HLA.

The CDR3 is 12 residues long. Trimming removed 8 bases at V and 2 bases at J, with 9 bases between. In germline, CDR1 is MDHEN, CDR2 SYDVKM. TCRdb independently ran MiXCR on the reads; one entry per CDR3 protein. The data contain a few hundred thousand distinct CDR3 sequences, approximately 25% of them singletons. The rearrangement links TRBV28 to TRBJ2-5, with D perhaps matching TRBD2 (5 bases). Input material: PBMCs. This receptor was identified in a human donor in good health (CMV status not recorded). Some clones in this sample may be carry-over from other donors' samples. This CDR3 is CASGGNQETQYF. The DNA of the CDR3 is TGTGCCAGCGGAGGAAATCAAGAGACCCAGTACTTC.